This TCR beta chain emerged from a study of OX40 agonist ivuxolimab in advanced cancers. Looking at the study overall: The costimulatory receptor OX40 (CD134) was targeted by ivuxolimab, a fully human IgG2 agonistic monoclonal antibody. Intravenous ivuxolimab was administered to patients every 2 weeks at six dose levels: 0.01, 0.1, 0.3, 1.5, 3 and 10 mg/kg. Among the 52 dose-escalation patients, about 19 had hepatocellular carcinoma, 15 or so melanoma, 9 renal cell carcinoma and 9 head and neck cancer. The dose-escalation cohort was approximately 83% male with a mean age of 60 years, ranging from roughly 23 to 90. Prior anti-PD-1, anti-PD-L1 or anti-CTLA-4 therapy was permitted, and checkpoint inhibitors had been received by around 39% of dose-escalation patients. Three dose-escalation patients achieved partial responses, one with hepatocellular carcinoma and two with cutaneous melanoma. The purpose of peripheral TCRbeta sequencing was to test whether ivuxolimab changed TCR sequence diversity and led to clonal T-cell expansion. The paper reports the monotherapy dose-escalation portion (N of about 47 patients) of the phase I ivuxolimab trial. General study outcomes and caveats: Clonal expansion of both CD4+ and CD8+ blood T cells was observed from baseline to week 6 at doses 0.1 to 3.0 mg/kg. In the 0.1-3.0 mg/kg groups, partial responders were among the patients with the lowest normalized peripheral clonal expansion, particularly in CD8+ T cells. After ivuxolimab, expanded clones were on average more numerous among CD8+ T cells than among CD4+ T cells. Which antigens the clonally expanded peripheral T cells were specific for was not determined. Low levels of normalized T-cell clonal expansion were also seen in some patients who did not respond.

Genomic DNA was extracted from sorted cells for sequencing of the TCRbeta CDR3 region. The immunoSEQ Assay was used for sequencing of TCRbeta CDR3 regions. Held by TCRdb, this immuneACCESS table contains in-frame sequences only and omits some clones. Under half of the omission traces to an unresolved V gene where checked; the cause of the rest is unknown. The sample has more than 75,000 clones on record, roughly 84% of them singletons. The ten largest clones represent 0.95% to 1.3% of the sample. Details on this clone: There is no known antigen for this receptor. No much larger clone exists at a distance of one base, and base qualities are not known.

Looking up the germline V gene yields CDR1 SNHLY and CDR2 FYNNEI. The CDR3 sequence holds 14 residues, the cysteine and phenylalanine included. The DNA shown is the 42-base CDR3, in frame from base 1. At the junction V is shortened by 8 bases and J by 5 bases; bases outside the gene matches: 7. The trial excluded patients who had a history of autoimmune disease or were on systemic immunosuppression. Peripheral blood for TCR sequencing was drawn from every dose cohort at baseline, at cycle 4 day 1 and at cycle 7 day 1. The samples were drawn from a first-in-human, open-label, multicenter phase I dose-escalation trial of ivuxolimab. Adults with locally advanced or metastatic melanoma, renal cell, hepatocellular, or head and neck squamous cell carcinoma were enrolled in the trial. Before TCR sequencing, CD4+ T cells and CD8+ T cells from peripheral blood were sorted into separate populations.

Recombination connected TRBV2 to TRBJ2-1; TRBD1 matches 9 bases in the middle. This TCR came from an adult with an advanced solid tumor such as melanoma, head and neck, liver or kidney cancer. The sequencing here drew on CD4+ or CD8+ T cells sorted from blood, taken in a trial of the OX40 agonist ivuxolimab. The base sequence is TGTGCCAGCGTTTCGGGACAGGGAGACAATGAGCAGTTCTTC. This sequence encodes CASVSGQGDNEQFF.